This is a list of T cell receptor beta chains from one sample in a study of T cell responses to AZD1222 COVID-19 vaccine. TCRdb keeps only in-frame clones here, not all; method: immunoSEQ multiplex PCR. The sample consists of tens of thousands of clones, 88% of them appearing once. The source was peripheral blood, collected on day 0 of MenACWY control vaccination. These receptors were obtained from an adult in good health. Each CDR3 is given with its conserved first and last residue. The order of the fields is clone size, J gene, V gene, D gene, CDR3 protein, CDR3 DNA. D genes are given only for firm matches. Clone size appears in some rows only: once, few, many, or a class for an expanded clone.

-,TRBJ2-3,TRBV15,-,CATGRGASATDTQYF,TGTGCCACCGGGAGAGGGGCTAGCGCCACAGATACGCAGTATTTT
-,TRBJ2-2,TRBV7-9,-,CASSLKKAGELFF,TGTGCCAGCAGCTTAAAGAAGGCCGGGGAGCTGTTTTTT
-,TRBJ2-5,TRBV2,-,CASSDNLKGTQYF,TGTGCCAGCAGTGACAACCTAAAGGGGACCCAGTACTTC
-,TRBJ1-6,TRBV6-5,-,CASRWANPYSPLHF,TGTGCCAGCAGATGGGCGAATCCGTATTCACCCCTCCACTTT
-,TRBJ2-1,TRBV6-2/TRBV6-3,TRBD2,CASSPTSGKYNEQFF,TGTGCCAGCAGTCCGACTAGCGGGAAATACAATGAGCAGTTCTTC
once,TRBJ2-2,TRBV27,-,CATSPPGRNTGELFF,TGTGCCACCTCCCCTCCAGGACGAAACACCGGGGAGCTGTTTTTT
-,TRBJ2-2,TRBV7-7,-,CASSPGAGELFF,TGTGCCAGCAGCCCAGGGGCCGGGGAGCTGTTTTTT
-,TRBJ2-1,TRBV30,-,CAWTPRYNEQFF,TGTGCCTGGACCCCTAGGTACAATGAGCAGTTCTTC
-,TRBJ1-2,TRBV29-1,TRBD1,CSAGRDRGFYGYTF,TGCAGCGCTGGCCGGGACAGGGGCTTCTATGGCTACACCTTC
-,TRBJ2-1,TRBV30,-,CAWSGGWGEYNEQFF,TGTGCCTGGAGTGGGGGGTGGGGGGAATACAATGAGCAGTTCTTC
-,TRBJ2-7,TRBV6-5,-,CASSYRHGSYEQYF,TGTGCCAGCAGTTACCGGCACGGCTCCTACGAGCAGTACTTC
-,TRBJ2-1,TRBV7-2,-,CASSQPLGANEQFF,TGTGCCAGCAGCCAGCCACTAGGGGCGAATGAGCAGTTCTTC
-,TRBJ2-7,TRBV28,-,CASRQQLPYEQYF,TGTGCCAGCAGGCAACAACTTCCTTACGAGCAGTACTTC
few,TRBJ2-2,TRBV7-2,-,CASSPHSNTGELFF,TGTGCCAGCAGCCCCCACTCGAACACCGGGGAGCTGTTTTTT
-,TRBJ2-3,TRBV24-1,-,CATSETRGADTQYF,TGTGCCACCAGTGAAACCCGGGGCGCAGATACGCAGTATTTT
-,TRBJ2-7,TRBV29-1,-,CSVAYSGHAAYEQYF,TGCAGCGTTGCTTATTCGGGACACGCAGCCTACGAGCAGTACTTC
-,TRBJ1-5,TRBV10-3,-,CAISPSDQPQHF,TGTGCCATCAGTCCCTCGGATCAGCCCCAGCATTTT
-,TRBJ1-5,TRBV6-1,-,CASSERGRGNQPQHF,TGTGCCAGCAGTGAACGGGGCAGGGGAAATCAGCCCCAGCATTTT
-,TRBJ1-3,TRBV5-5,TRBD1,CASSPGTGTGNTIYF,TGTGCCAGCAGCCCAGGGACAGGGACTGGAAACACCATATATTTT
-,TRBJ2-1,TRBV4-3,-,CASSQDLAGKEFF,TGCGCCAGCAGCCAAGATCTTGCTGGGAAGGAGTTCTTC
-,TRBJ2-1,TRBV7-9,-,CASSLAGANNEQFF,TGTGCCAGCAGCTTAGCGGGAGCAAACAATGAGCAGTTCTTC
-,TRBJ2-7,TRBV10-1,-,CASSEDPGTYEQYF,TGCGCCAGCAGTGAAGACCCGGGGACGTACGAGCAGTACTTC